These 19 T cell receptor beta chains share one sample of origin, sequenced in a study of T-cell reconstitution after alpha-beta-depleted transplantation in children. Preparing the TCRbeta library involved the use of unique molecular identifiers. Each CDR3 protein gets one entry after TCRdb re-called the PCR reads with MiXCR. The data hold 250,000 or so distinct CDR3 sequences, with just under 8.5% observed a single time. This specimen was PBMCs, mostly from graft donor cells, taken 180 days after TCRalphabeta/CD19-depleted stem cell transplant. These receptors originate from a male patient aged 10 to 17 who had a stem cell transplant for acute lymphoblastic leukemia, so the T cells may come from the graft donor.

This clonotype was seen ten or more times. The chain links TRBV20-1 to TRBJ1-1; D is perhaps TRBD1 (6 bases). Per germline, CDR1 DFQATT and CDR2 SNEGSKA (reference sequence). V was pared by 3 bases and J by 1 base, with 15 bases between. This CDR3 has 15 residues. CDR3 sequence: CSASGGRGANTEAFF. CDR3 bases: TGCAGTGCTAGTGGGGGTAGGGGGGCGAACACTGAAGCTTTCTTT.

This clonotype was picked up many times. V and J are TRBV7-8 and TRBJ1-2; 8 nucleotides agree with TRBD1. V lost 1 base and J lost 8; bases outside the gene matches: 0. The V gene's germline CDR1 is SGHVS and CDR2 FQNEAQ. The CDR3 runs 12 residues. CDR3 in DNA: TGTGCCAGCAGCTTAGGACAGGGGGGCTACACCTTC. It specifies CASSLGQGGYTF.

This clonotype has a count of ten or more. V usage is TRBV12-3 or TRBV12-4 and J usage is TRBJ2-7, with 8 bases lining up with TRBD1. Trimming removed 0 bases from V and 3 bases from J; junction bases left unmatched: 13. CDR3 size: 18 residues. CDR3 region: CASSLAQTGTGKIYEQYF. CDR3 nucleotides: TGTGCCAGCAGTTTAGCGCAGACCGGGACAGGAAAGATCTACGAGCAGTACTTC.

This clonotype was counted ten times or more. The rearrangement uses TRBV6-1 and TRBJ2-2; D is perhaps TRBD2 (6 bases). Looked up from germline, CDR1 is MNHNS and CDR2 is SASEGT. The CDR3 has 17 residues. The V end lost 6 bases, the J end lost 4 bases, and 21 bases lay between the germline ends. The CDR3 DNA reads as TGTGCCAGCAGCCCGACCTTACGACTAGAAACCACCGGGGAGCTGTTTTTT. This encodes CASSPTLRLETTGELFF.

This clonotype was counted at least ten times. V and J are TRBV21-1 and TRBJ2-5; TRBD1, as called in the table, went unchecked against the DNA. TRBV21-1 is shown as a pseudogene. The CDR3 consists of 13 residues. CDR3 protein: CASPDRGLKTQYF. The CDR3 DNA reads TGTGCCAGTCCGGACAGGGGGCTGAAGACCCAGTACTTC.

This clonotype was picked up many times. The chain links TRBV21-1 to TRBJ1-1; the listed D gene, TRBD1, was not tested against the DNA. TRBV21-1 is a known pseudogene. This CDR3 is 13 amino acids long. The CDR3 bases are TGTGCCCTCGGGCGTAGGGGTTCGACTGAAGCTTTCTTT. Amino acids: CALGRRGSTEAFF.

This clonotype showed up many times. J is TRBJ2-7 and V is TRBV12-5; 9 nucleotides agree with TRBD2. J gave up 3 bases and V 0 bases, and 6 bases lay outside the gene matches. This CDR3 region has 16 residues. Germline lookup yields CDR1 LGHNT and CDR2 FRNRAP. The CDR3 coding sequence is TGTGCTAGTGGTTTGGTCCCTAGCGGGGCGATCTACGAGCAGTACTTC. It yields the protein CASGLVPSGAIYEQYF. Drawing the rest from reference TRBV12-5 and TRBJ2-7, the complete variable domain is DARVTQTPRHKVTEMGQEVTMRCQPILGHNTVFWYRQTMMQGLELLAYFRNRAPLDDSGMPKDRFSAEMPDATLATLKIQPSEPRDSAVYFCASGLVPSGAIYEQYFGPGTRLTVT.

In this sample, this clonotype turned up many times. The chain carries TRBV20-1 and TRBJ1-1; no firm D call. V lost 7 bases to trimming and J lost 0 bases, with 15 bases between them. CDR1 DFQATT and CDR2 SNEGSKA come from the germline V gene (reference sequence). The CDR3 loop spans 14 amino acids. The CDR3 DNA follows: TGCAGTGTTAGCAGAGGCCTCATGAACACTGAAGCTTTCTTT. This codes for CSVSRGLMNTEAFF.

Ten or more counts support this clonotype. The V and J genes are TRBV28 and TRBJ2-6; D perhaps matches TRBD1 (6 bases). The V and J ends lost 3 bases and 0 bases respectively, with 9 bases between them. This CDR3 spans 16 amino acids. Germline-derived CDR1 and CDR2 are MDHEN and SYDVKM. CDR3 sequence: CASSLTTGSGANVLTF. Here the CDR3 DNA reads TGTGCCAGCAGTTTGACGACAGGCTCTGGGGCCAACGTCCTGACTTTC.

This clonotype came up many times. The chain couples TRBV4-2 to TRBJ2-1; possibly TRBD1 or TRBD2 for D (5 bases each). Between the trimmed V and J ends, which lost 1 base and 4 bases, there was a span of 17 bases. The CDR3 has 17 amino acids. Germline V gene data show CDR1 as LGHNA and CDR2 as YNFKEQ. CDR3 DNA: TGTGCCAGCAGCCAAGGTCTCGGGACCACCTCTTACAATGAGCAGTTCTTC. It specifies CASSQGLGTTSYNEQFF.

Many counts were recorded for this clonotype. This chain joins TRBV18 and TRBJ2-7; 7 bases agree with TRBD1. J was trimmed by 7 bases and V by 6 bases; bases with no gene match: 15. CDR3 length: 15 amino acids. Germline CDR1 is KGHSH and CDR2 is LQKENI. The chain's CDR3 is CASSPLTGKLGEQYF. The CDR3, as DNA: TGTGCCAGCTCGCCTCTGACAGGGAAGCTGGGGGAGCAGTACTTC.

This clonotype was seen many times. The chain links TRBV18 to TRBJ2-7; the match to TRBD1 covers 9 bases. Per germline, CDR1 KGHSH and CDR2 LQKENI. The CDR3 extends over 13 amino acids. Trimming at V came to 1 base and at J to 5 bases, leaving 0 bases not matched to a gene. Written as DNA, the CDR3 is TGTGCCAGCTCACCACGGGACAGGGACGAGCAGTACTTC. This encodes CASSPRDRDEQYF.

This clonotype came up many times. The V call is TRBV29-1, the J call TRBJ1-1; no clear D. CDR3 size: 13 residues. CDR1 SQVTM and CDR2 ANQGSEA come from the germline V gene. The germline V and J ends were trimmed by 5 bases and 0 bases, with 10 bases remaining between them. The CDR3 loop is CSVSRRLNTEAFF. CDR3 DNA: TGCAGCGTTTCAAGGCGACTGAACACTGAAGCTTTCTTT.

The V and J genes are TRBV18 and TRBJ2-3; D call uncertain. Germline V lookup: CDR1 KGHSH, CDR2 LQKENI. The CDR3 is made up of 16 amino acids. V was shortened by 2 bases and J by 1 base, with 13 bases between the two germline ends. CDR3 region: CASSPNVGLGTDTQYF. CDR3 bases: TGTGCCAGCTCACCAAACGTCGGGTTGGGCACAGATACGCAGTATTTT.

This clonotype was counted ten times or more. V gene TRBV4-2 combines with J gene TRBJ2-5; TRBD2 matches at 8 bases. Losses at the gene ends were 4 bases for V and 1 base for J; bases not matched to a gene: 14. This CDR3 is built from 18 residues. The germline gives CDR1 LGHNA, CDR2 YNFKEQ. The CDR3, as DNA: TGTGCCAGCAGCCCAACGGCGGGAGGAGGTCGCTCCCAAGAGACCCAGTACTTC. The encoded protein is CASSPTAGGGRSQETQYF.

This clonotype has only one observation. A read error is possible here, since a much larger clone lies one base away. The chain links TRBV20-1 to TRBJ2-1; D may be TRBD1 (5 bases). CDR1 DFQATT and CDR2 SNEGSKA come from the germline V gene (reference sequence). The V gene lost 3 bases and the J gene lost 4 bases, with 16 bases spanning the gap. This CDR3 is built from 15 residues. CDR3 protein: CSASSLVGPYNEQFF. CDR3 nucleotides: TGCAGTGCTAGCTCCCTAGTGGGGCCGTACAATGAGCAGTTCTTC.

This clonotype was found a few times. This chain links TRBV15 with TRBJ2-5; 10 bases are a match to TRBD1. This CDR3 comprises 15 residues. The V gene end was trimmed by 3 bases and the J gene end by 4 bases; junction bases not matched to a gene: 5. The germline V gene has CDR1 LNHNV and CDR2 YYDKDF (reference sequence). The chain's CDR3 is CATSRDRGGTETQYF. CDR3 DNA sequence: TGTGCCACCAGCAGGGACAGGGGGGGAACAGAGACCCAGTACTTC.

The chain links TRBV29-1 to TRBJ2-3; TRBD1 might be the D (6 bases). Germline CDR1 and CDR2: SQVTM and ANQGSEA. The CDR3 is made up of 14 amino acids. The germline V and J ends were trimmed by 4 bases and 3 bases, with 14 bases remaining between them. The CDR3 region has the DNA TGCAGCGTTGCCAGGAGACAGGTTACAGATACGCAGTATTTT. Protein product: CSVARRQVTDTQYF.

This clonotype was detected a few times. The chain combines TRBV6-6 with TRBJ1-1; no reliable D call. The CDR3 covers 12 residues. The germline gives CDR1 MNHNY, CDR2 SVGAGI (reference sequence). Trimming shortened V by 6 bases and J by 1 base, and 6 bases separated the two germline ends. The CDR3 sequence: CASSDPNTEAFF. DNA of the CDR3: TGTGCCAGCAGCGACCCGAACACTGAAGCTTTCTTT.